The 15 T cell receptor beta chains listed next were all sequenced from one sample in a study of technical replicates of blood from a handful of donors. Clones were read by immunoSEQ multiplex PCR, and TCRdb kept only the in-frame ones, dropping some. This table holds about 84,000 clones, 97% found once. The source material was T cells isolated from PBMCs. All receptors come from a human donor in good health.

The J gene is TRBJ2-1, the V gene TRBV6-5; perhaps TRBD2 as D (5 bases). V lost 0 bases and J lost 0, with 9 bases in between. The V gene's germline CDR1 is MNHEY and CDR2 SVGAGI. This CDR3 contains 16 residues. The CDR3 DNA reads TGTGCCAGCAGTTACTCGAGGGTGAGCTCCTACAATGAGCAGTTCTTC. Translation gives CASSYSRVSSYNEQFF.

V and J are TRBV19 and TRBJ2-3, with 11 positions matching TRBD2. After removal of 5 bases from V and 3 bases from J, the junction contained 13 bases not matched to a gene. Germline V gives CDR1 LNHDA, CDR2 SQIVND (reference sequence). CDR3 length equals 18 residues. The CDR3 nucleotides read TGTGCCAGTAGTGAGGTTGGTAGCGGGAGGGCCAGGACAGATACGCAGTATTTT. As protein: CASSEVGSGRARTDTQYF.

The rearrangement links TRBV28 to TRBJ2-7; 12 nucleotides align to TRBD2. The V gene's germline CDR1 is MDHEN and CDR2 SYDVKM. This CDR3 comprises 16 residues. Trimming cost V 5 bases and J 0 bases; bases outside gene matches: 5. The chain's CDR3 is CASSRGTSGLSYEQYF. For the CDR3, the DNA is TGTGCCAGCAGTCGAGGGACTAGCGGGCTCTCCTACGAGCAGTACTTC.

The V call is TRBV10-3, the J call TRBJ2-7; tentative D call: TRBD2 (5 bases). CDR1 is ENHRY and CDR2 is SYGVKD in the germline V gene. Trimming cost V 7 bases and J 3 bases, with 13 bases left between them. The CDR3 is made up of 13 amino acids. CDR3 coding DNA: TGTGCCATCACGAGAGGGTCGGGCTACGAGCAGTACTTC. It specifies CAITRGSGYEQYF.

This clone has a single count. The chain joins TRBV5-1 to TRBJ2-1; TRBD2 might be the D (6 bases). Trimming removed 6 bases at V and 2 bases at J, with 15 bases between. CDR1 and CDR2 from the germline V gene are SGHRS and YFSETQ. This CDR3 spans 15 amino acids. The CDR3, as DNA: TGCGCCAGCACATCGGCGGGGTCGACCTACAATGAGCAGTTCTTC. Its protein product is CASTSAGSTYNEQFF.

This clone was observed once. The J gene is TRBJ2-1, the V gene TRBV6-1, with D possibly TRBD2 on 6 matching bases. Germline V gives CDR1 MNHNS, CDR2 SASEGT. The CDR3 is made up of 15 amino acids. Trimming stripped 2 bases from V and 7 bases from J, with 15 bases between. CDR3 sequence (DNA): TGTGCCAGCAGTGAAACAGAACTAGCTCCTAATGAGCAGTTCTTC. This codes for CASSETELAPNEQFF.

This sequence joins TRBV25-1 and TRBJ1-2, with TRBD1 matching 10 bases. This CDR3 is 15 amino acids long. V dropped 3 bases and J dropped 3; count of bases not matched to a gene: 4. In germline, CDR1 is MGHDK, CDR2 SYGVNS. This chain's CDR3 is CASSDDGTGDYGYTF. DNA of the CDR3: TGTGCCAGCAGTGATGACGGGACAGGGGACTATGGCTACACCTTC.

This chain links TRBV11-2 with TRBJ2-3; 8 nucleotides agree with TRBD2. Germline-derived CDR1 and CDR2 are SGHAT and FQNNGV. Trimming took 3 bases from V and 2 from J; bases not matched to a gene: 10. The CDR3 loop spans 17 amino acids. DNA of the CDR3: TGTGCCAGCAGCTTTCTCGGGGGGGCATTGGTCACAGATACGCAGTATTTT. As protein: CASSFLGGALVTDTQYF.

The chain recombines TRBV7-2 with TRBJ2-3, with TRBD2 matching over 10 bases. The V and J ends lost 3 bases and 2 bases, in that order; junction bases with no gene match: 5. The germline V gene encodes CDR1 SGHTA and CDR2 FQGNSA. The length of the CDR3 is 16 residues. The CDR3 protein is CASSLGLASNTDTQYF. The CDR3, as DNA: TGTGCCAGCAGCTTGGGACTAGCGAGTAACACAGATACGCAGTATTTT.

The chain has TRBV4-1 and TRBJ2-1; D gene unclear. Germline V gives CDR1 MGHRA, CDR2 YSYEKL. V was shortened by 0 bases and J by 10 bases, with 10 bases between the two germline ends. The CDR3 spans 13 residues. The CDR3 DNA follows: TGCGCCAGCAGCCAAGATGTGGCAGAAGAGCAGTTCTTC. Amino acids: CASSQDVAEEQFF.

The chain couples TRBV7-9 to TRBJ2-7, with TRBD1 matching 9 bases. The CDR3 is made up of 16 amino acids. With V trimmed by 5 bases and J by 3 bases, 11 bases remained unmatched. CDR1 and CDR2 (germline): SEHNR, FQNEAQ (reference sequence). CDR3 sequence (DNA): TGTGCCAGCAGCGCCAACTATTCGGGACAGGGCTACGAGCAGTACTTC. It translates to CASSANYSGQGYEQYF.

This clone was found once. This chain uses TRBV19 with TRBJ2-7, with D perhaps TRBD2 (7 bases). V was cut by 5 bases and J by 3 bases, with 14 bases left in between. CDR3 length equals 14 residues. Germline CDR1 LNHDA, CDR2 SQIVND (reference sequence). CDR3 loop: CASSPRGGGYEQYF. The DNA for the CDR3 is TGTGCCAGTAGTCCCCGGGGAGGGGGCTACGAGCAGTACTTC.

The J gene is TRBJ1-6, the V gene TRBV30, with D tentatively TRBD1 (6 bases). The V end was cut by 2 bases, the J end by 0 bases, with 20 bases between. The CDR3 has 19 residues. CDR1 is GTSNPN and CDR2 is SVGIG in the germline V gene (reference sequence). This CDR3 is CAWSPNRVLLSSYNSPLHF. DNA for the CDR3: TGTGCCTGGAGTCCGAACAGGGTTTTACTAAGCTCCTATAATTCACCCCTCCACTTT.

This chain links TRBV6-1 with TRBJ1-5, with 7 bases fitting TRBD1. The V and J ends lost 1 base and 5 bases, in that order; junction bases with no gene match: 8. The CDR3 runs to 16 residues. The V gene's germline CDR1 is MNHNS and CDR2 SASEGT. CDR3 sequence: CASSEGGQAGHQPQHF. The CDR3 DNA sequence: TGTGCCAGCAGTGAAGGAGGACAGGCGGGTCATCAGCCCCAGCATTTT.

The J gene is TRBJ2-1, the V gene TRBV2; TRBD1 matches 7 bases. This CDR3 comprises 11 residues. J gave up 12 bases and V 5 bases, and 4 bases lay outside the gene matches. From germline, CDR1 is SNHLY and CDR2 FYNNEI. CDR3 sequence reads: CASSLQGWQFF. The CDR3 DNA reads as TGTGCCAGCAGTTTACAGGGGTGGCAGTTCTTC.